The present entry profiles one T cell receptor (beta chain) with its context. Its antigen is undetermined. These data are taken from a study of T cell responses to AZD1222 COVID-19 vaccine. Study-level information: Both about-4-week and about-12-week second-dose recipients were combined. Overall study results and limits: At baseline, seropositivity was found in only a handful of AZD1222 recipients. Within unmutated variant regions lay the reported targets of nearly half of spike-specific TCRs. Repertoire sampling occurred only after the peak T cell response.

The germline V and J ends were trimmed by 3 bases and 1 base, with 9 bases remaining between them. Germline V gene sequence: CDR1 DFQATT, CDR2 SNEGSKA (reference sequence). This CDR3 comprises 13 residues. Method: immunoSEQ multiplex PCR; TCRdb's copy keeps in-frame clones and lacks some. Of 150,000 or so clones in the sample, approximately 90% were seen once. Sequenced here: peripheral blood, sampled on day 0 of AZD1222 vaccination. The V call is TRBV20-1, the J call TRBJ2-5; D not resolved. The clonotype originates from an adult in good health. The CDR3 nucleotides read TGCAGTGCTAGTTTCCCGGTCCAAGAGACCCAGTACTTC. This encodes CSASFPVQETQYF.